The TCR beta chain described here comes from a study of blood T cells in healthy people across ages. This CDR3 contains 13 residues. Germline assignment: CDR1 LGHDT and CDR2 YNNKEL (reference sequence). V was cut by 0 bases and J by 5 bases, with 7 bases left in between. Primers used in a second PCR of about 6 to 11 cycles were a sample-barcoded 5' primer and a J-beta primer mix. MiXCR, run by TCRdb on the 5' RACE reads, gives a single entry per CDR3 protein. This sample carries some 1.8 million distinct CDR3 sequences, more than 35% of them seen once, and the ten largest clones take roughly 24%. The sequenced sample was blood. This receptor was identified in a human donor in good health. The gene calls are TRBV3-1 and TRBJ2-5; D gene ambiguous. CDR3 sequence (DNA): TGTGCCAGCAGCCAAGAACGTGAGGAGACCCAGTACTTC. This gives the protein CASSQEREETQYF.